This T cell receptor (beta chain) comes out of a study of PD-L1 blockade in urothelial cancer. Study as a whole: Males with bladder-origin urothelial cancer made up about 90% of the roughly 30 patients.

Assay used: immunoSEQ multiplex PCR; TCRdb lists only in-frame clones, some missing. This repertoire shows under 40,000 clones, 87% found once; its top ten account for under 4.5%. The CDR3 consists of 15 residues. The ends were cut back, 3 bases at V and 6 bases at J, with 18 bases in the middle. The V gene's germline CDR1 is LNHDA and CDR2 SQIVND (reference sequence). The chain joins TRBV19 to TRBJ2-7, with D tentatively TRBD2 (6 bases). This specimen was PBMCs, taken around atezolizumab (anti-PD-L1) treatment. This clonotype was sampled from a man aged 45-65 years with urothelial cancer. The CDR3 nucleotides are TGTGCCAGTAGTATTGGGGGGACTTACGGGTCCGAGCAGTACTTC. It encodes CASSIGGTYGSEQYF.